Included here is one T cell receptor beta chain sequence, with context. Trimming removed 5 bases at V and 2 bases at J, with 10 bases between. The germline CDR1 and CDR2 sequences are SQVTM and ANQGSEA. CDR3 length: 13 amino acids. This sample was taken from a study of cytomegalovirus exposure and HLA in healthy donors. Study-level information: In an early release, HLA-typed donors contributed 90 million or so unique TCR sequences.

Researchers ran the PCR with 60 Vbeta and 13 Jbeta primers. Sequencing used immunoSEQ multiplex PCR; TCRdb keeps in-frame clones, though not all of them. The top ten clones hold about 1.8% of a sample with about 120,000 clones, roughly four fifths of them seen once. The V and J genes are TRBV29-1 and TRBJ1-5; D remains ambiguous. The receptor comes from a man aged 18 to 30 in good health and CMV-seronegative. Sample: PBMCs. In DNA, the CDR3 is TGCAGCGTTCAATCGGTACGCAATCAGCCCCAGCATTTT. Its translation: CSVQSVRNQPQHF.